The clone carrying this TCR beta chain came up a few times. This sample stems from a study of T cell repertoires in aging, cancer and after chemotherapy. TCR beta rearrangements were amplified from peripheral blood genomic DNA. Trimming shortened V by 5 bases and J by 3 bases, and 5 bases separated the two germline ends. The CDR3 loop spans 13 amino acids. Germline-derived CDR1 and CDR2 are SGHDN and FVKESK. Rearranged V-D-J TRB sequences were amplified with a mixed TRB-A/B primer pool. MiXCR was run by TCRdb on the multiplex PCR reads, yielding one entry per CDR3 protein. The data contain about 11,000 distinct CDR3 sequences, about 24% of them singletons.

This chain links TRBV14 with TRBJ1-6; unclear D gene. The TCR originated in a human donor in good health. Sequenced input: blood. CDR3 coding DNA: TGTGCCAGCAGCGGACTCTATAATTCACCCCTCCACTTT. Protein sequence: CASSGLYNSPLHF.